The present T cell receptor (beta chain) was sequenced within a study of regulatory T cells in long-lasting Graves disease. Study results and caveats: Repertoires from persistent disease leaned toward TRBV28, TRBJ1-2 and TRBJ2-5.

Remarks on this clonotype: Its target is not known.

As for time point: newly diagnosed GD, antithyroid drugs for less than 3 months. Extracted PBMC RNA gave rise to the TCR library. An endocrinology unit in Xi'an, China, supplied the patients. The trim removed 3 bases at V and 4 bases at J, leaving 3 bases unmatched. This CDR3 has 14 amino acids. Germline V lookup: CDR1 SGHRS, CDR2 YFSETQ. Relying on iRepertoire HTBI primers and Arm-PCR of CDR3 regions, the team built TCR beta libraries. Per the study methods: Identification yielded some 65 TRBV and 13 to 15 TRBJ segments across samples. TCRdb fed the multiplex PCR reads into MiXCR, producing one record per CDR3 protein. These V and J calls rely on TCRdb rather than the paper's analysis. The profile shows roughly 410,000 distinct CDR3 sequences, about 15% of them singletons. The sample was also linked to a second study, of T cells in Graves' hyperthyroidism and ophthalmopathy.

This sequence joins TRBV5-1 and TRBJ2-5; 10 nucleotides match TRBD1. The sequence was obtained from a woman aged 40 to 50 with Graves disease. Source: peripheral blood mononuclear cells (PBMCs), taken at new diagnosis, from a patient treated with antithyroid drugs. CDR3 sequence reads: CASSSTGGRETQYF. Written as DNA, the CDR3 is TGCGCCAGCAGCTCGACAGGGGGCAGAGAGACCCAGTACTTC.